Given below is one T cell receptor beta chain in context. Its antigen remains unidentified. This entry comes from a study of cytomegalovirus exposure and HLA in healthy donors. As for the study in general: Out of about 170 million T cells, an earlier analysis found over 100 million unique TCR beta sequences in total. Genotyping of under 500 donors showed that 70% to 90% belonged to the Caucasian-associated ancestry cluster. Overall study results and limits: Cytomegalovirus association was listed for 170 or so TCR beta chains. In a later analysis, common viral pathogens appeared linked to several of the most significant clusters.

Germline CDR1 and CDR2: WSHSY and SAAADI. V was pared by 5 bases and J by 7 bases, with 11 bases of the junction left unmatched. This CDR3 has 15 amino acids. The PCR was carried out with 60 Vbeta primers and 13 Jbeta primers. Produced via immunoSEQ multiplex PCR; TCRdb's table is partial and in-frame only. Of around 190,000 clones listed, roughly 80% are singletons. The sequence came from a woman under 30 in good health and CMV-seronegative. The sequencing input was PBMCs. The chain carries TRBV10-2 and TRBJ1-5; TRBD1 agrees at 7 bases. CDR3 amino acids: CASSPTEQGRQPQHF. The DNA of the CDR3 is TGCGCCAGCAGTCCAACCGAACAGGGGCGGCAGCCCCAGCATTTT.